This T cell receptor beta chain was sequenced in a study of T cells expressing NK-cell markers. Overall study context: It was from sorted CD3+CD56+NKG2C+, CD3+CD56+NKG2C- and CD3+CD56-NKG2C+ T cells that TCR beta repertoires came.

UMI-tagged 5'RACE template switching yielded the TCR beta cDNA. After re-calling the 5' RACE reads, TCRdb lists one entry per CDR3 protein, DNA absent. This sample contains 500,000 to 700,000 distinct CDR3 sequences. The study's findings and limits: Dominant NKG2C+ clonotypes were found to form roughly 1.0-7.0% of CD8+ T cells in six donors. Also leading the CD3+CD56-NKG2C+ fraction in a handful of donors were these clonotypes.

Germline V gene data show CDR1 as KGHDR and CDR2 as SFDVKD. The CDR3 covers 13 residues. As for this clonotype: Its antigen is not identified.

The chain links TRBV24-1 to TRBJ2-3; TCRdb selects TRBD1, and the lack of DNA leaves this call unchecked. Sequencing input: blood T cells: a sorted CD56 or NKG2C T cell subset, CD4+ or CD8+ T cells, or bulk PBMC T cells (not recorded which). The source of this sequence is a man younger than 35 in good health. The CDR3: CATSGVGGHTQYF.